The subject of this entry is one TCR beta chain. The antigen is undetermined. The CDR3 spans 16 residues. Germline-derived CDR1 and CDR2 are SQVTM and ANQGSEA. Unmatched junction bases numbered 8, after V lost 3 bases and J lost 0 bases. These data originate in a study of CD8+ T cells in alopecia areata. Study-level findings and limits: Sharing of TCRs across patients appeared less clear than in mice, possibly for HLA-related reasons. Scalp lesions, especially in alopecia totalis/universalis, had higher clonality than normal scalp.

Extracted RNA was reverse transcribed into cDNA, the sequencing template. Measured with immunoSEQ multiplex PCR; TCRdb has only the in-frame clones, and not every one. This table holds around 190,000 clones, about 56% found once. The sequencing input was CD8+ T cells sorted from blood. The clonotype was recovered from a human donor in good health. The V gene is TRBV29-1, the J gene TRBJ1-2, with 9 nucleotides matching TRBD1. The CDR3: CSVERDRASANYGYTF. Written as DNA, the CDR3 is TGCAGCGTTGAGAGGGACAGGGCCTCAGCTAACTATGGCTACACCTTC.